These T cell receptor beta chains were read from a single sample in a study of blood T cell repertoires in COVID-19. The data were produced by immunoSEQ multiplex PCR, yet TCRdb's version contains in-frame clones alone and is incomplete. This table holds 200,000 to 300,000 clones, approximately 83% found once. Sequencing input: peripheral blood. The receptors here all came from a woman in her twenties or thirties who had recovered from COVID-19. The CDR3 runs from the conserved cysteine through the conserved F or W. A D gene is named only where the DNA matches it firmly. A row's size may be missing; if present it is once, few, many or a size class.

CDR3aa: CASSFSHSLNTGELFF; CDR3nt: TGTGCCAGCAGCTTTTCACACAGCTTAAACACCGGGGAGCTGTTTTTT; d_gene: -; v_gene: TRBV7-9; j_gene: TRBJ2-2; abundance: -
CDR3aa: CATSRDTGLAGSTDTQYF; CDR3nt: TGTGCCACCAGCAGAGATACTGGCCTAGCGGGTAGCACAGATACGCAGTATTTT; d_gene: TRBD2; v_gene: TRBV15; j_gene: TRBJ2-3; abundance: -
CDR3aa: CASSANGQGTLNQPQHF; CDR3nt: TGTGCCAGCAGCGCTAACGGACAGGGCACCCTCAATCAGCCCCAGCATTTT; d_gene: -; v_gene: TRBV21-1; j_gene: TRBJ1-5; abundance: -
CDR3aa: CASSQPGLAGDPQETQYF; CDR3nt: TGTGCCAGCAGCCAACCCGGACTAGCGGGGGACCCCCAAGAGACCCAGTACTTC; d_gene: TRBD2; v_gene: TRBV3-1/TRBV3-2; j_gene: TRBJ2-5; abundance: -
CDR3aa: CASSYVAGDNQETQYF; CDR3nt: TGTGCCAGCAGTTACGTGGCAGGGGACAACCAAGAGACCCAGTACTTC; d_gene: -; v_gene: TRBV6-5; j_gene: TRBJ2-5; abundance: -
CDR3aa: CASSPFGQGRPPF; CDR3nt: TGTGCCAGCAGCCCGTTCGGACAGGGTAGACCTCCTTTT; d_gene: TRBD1; v_gene: TRBV13; j_gene: TRBJ1-1; abundance: many
CDR3aa: CASLKQGVDTEAFF; CDR3nt: TGTGCCAGCTTAAAACAGGGGGTCGACACTGAAGCTTTCTTT; d_gene: TRBD1; v_gene: TRBV18; j_gene: TRBJ1-1; abundance: -
CDR3aa: CASSPHSGDTQYF; CDR3nt: TGTGCCAGCTCACCCCATAGCGGGGATACGCAGTATTTT; d_gene: TRBD2; v_gene: TRBV18; j_gene: TRBJ2-3; abundance: -
CDR3aa: CASSQDPGQPDLNYGYTF; CDR3nt: TGTGCCAGCAGCCAAGATCCCGGACAGCCAGACCTGAACTATGGCTACACCTTC; d_gene: -; v_gene: TRBV4-2; j_gene: TRBJ1-2; abundance: few
CDR3aa: CATGDENYGYTF; CDR3nt: TGCGCCACGGGGGACGAGAACTATGGCTACACCTTC; d_gene: -; v_gene: TRBV5-1; j_gene: TRBJ1-2; abundance: -
CDR3aa: CASSQDTSGQGVGEQFF; CDR3nt: TGCGCCAGCAGCCAAGATACGAGCGGACAGGGGGTGGGTGAGCAGTTCTTC; d_gene: TRBD1; v_gene: TRBV4-3; j_gene: TRBJ2-1; abundance: -
CDR3aa: CASSPNSGANVLTF; CDR3nt: TGCGCCAGCAGCCCAAACTCTGGGGCCAACGTCCTGACTTTC; d_gene: -; v_gene: TRBV5-1; j_gene: TRBJ2-6; abundance: -
CDR3aa: CASSKASGQGDYEQYF; CDR3nt: TGTGCCAGCAGCAAAGCGTCGGGACAGGGGGACTACGAGCAGTACTTC; d_gene: -; v_gene: TRBV21-1; j_gene: TRBJ2-7; abundance: -
CDR3aa: CASSMDRGLYEQYF; CDR3nt: TGCGCCAGCAGTATGGACAGGGGTTTGTACGAGCAGTACTTC; d_gene: TRBD1; v_gene: TRBV10-1; j_gene: TRBJ2-7; abundance: -
CDR3aa: CASSQALTEDNSPLHF; CDR3nt: TGCGCCAGCAGCCAAGCGTTGACAGAAGATAATTCACCCCTCCACTTT; d_gene: -; v_gene: TRBV4-3; j_gene: TRBJ1-6; abundance: -
CDR3aa: CASSQGLAGGYEQYF; CDR3nt: TGTGCCAGCAGCCAAGGTCTAGCGGGGGGTTACGAGCAGTACTTC; d_gene: TRBD2; v_gene: TRBV3-1/TRBV3-2; j_gene: TRBJ2-7; abundance: -
CDR3aa: CASSEETSTYEQYF; CDR3nt: TGTGCCAGCAGTGAAGAGACATCTACTTACGAGCAGTACTTC; d_gene: -; v_gene: TRBV2; j_gene: TRBJ2-7; abundance: -
CDR3aa: CASSRVASGQSYNEQFF; CDR3nt: TGTGCCAGCAGCCGCGTGGCATCCGGACAGAGTTACAATGAGCAGTTCTTC; d_gene: -; v_gene: TRBV7-2; j_gene: TRBJ2-1; abundance: -
CDR3aa: CASSFFVSGGYTF; CDR3nt: TGTGCCAGCAGTTTTTTCGTATCAGGAGGCTACACCTTC; d_gene: -; v_gene: TRBV12-3/TRBV12-4; j_gene: TRBJ1-2; abundance: -
CDR3aa: CSVEGFGDTSTDTQYF; CDR3nt: TGCAGCGTTGAAGGTTTTGGGGACACAAGCACAGATACGCAGTATTTT; d_gene: -; v_gene: TRBV29-1; j_gene: TRBJ2-3; abundance: -
CDR3aa: CASSPPDRLNYGYTF; CDR3nt: TGTGCCAGCTCACCCCCAGACAGATTGAACTATGGCTACACCTTC; d_gene: -; v_gene: TRBV18; j_gene: TRBJ1-2; abundance: -
CDR3aa: CASSQRSRGTNQPQHF; CDR3nt: TGTGCCAGCAGCCAAAGGTCACGGGGGACCAATCAGCCCCAGCATTTT; d_gene: -; v_gene: TRBV3-1/TRBV3-2; j_gene: TRBJ1-5; abundance: -
CDR3aa: CASSANTGGFEKLFF; CDR3nt: TGTGCCAGCAGCGCAAACACAGGGGGCTTTGAAAAACTGTTTTTT; d_gene: TRBD1; v_gene: TRBV11-2; j_gene: TRBJ1-4; abundance: -
CDR3aa: CASTGQGYEQYF; CDR3nt: TGTGCCAGCACCGGACAGGGGTACGAGCAGTACTTC; d_gene: TRBD1; v_gene: TRBV2; j_gene: TRBJ2-7; abundance: few
CDR3aa: CAISESIFGRGEQYF; CDR3nt: TGTGCCATCAGTGAGTCGATTTTTGGGCGGGGGGAGCAGTACTTC; d_gene: TRBD2; v_gene: TRBV10-3; j_gene: TRBJ2-7; abundance: many
CDR3aa: CASTSPPGELFF; CDR3nt: TGTGCCAGCACCTCCCCCCCGGGGGAGCTGTTTTTT; d_gene: -; v_gene: TRBV5-4; j_gene: TRBJ2-2; abundance: -
CDR3aa: CASRAGTGNTIYF; CDR3nt: TGTGCCAGCAGAGCCGGGACTGGAAACACCATATATTTT; d_gene: -; v_gene: TRBV9; j_gene: TRBJ1-3; abundance: -
CDR3aa: CAWRRASGGARETQYF; CDR3nt: TGTGCCTGGAGGAGGGCCAGCGGGGGGGCTCGGGAGACCCAGTACTTC; d_gene: TRBD2; v_gene: TRBV30; j_gene: TRBJ2-5; abundance: once
CDR3aa: CASSVSANYGYTF; CDR3nt: TGTGCCAGCAGCGTCTCAGCTAACTATGGCTACACCTTC; d_gene: -; v_gene: TRBV7-8; j_gene: TRBJ1-2; abundance: -
CDR3aa: CASSQDVAGTDTQYF; CDR3nt: TGTGCCAGCAGCCAAGATGTAGCGGGGACAGATACGCAGTATTTT; d_gene: TRBD2; v_gene: TRBV3-1/TRBV3-2; j_gene: TRBJ2-3; abundance: -
CDR3aa: CASSPIGGTEAFF; CDR3nt: TGTGCCAGCAGCCCCATCGGGGGTACTGAAGCTTTCTTT; d_gene: -; v_gene: TRBV7-9; j_gene: TRBJ1-1; abundance: -
CDR3aa: CASSQLTDTRYGYTF; CDR3nt: TGCGCCAGCAGCCAGCTGACTGATACCCGCTATGGCTACACCTTC; d_gene: -; v_gene: TRBV4-1; j_gene: TRBJ1-2; abundance: -
CDR3aa: CAIRSDRDNTDTQYF; CDR3nt: TGTGCCATCAGATCTGACCGGGACAACACAGATACGCAGTATTTT; d_gene: -; v_gene: TRBV10-3; j_gene: TRBJ2-3; abundance: -
CDR3aa: CASSPWGDYGYTF; CDR3nt: TGTGCCAGTAGCCCCTGGGGAGACTATGGCTACACCTTC; d_gene: -; v_gene: TRBV19; j_gene: TRBJ1-2; abundance: -
CDR3aa: CASSTQTGGGNTIYF; CDR3nt: TGTGCCAGCAGCACTCAGACAGGGGGAGGAAACACCATATATTTT; d_gene: TRBD1; v_gene: TRBV9; j_gene: TRBJ1-3; abundance: -
CDR3aa: CASSIDLSLSPFF; CDR3nt: TGTGCCAGTAGTATAGATCTATCTCTATCGCCGTTCTTC; d_gene: -; v_gene: TRBV19; j_gene: TRBJ2-1; abundance: -
CDR3aa: CASGTRDYLGNEQFF; CDR3nt: TGTGCCAGCGGGACCCGGGACTATCTAGGAAATGAGCAGTTCTTC; d_gene: TRBD2; v_gene: TRBV3-1/TRBV3-2; j_gene: TRBJ2-1; abundance: once